Below are 25 T cell receptor beta chains sequenced from a single sample in a study of identical twins. TCRdb recomputed calls from the 5' RACE reads with MiXCR, one row per CDR3 protein. Of 700,000 or so distinct CDR3 sequences in the sample, under 9% were seen once. Separately, the same data were catalogued under a study of yellow fever vaccine responses in identical twins.

The specimen was PBMCs. These receptors came from a woman under 30 in good health.

V gene TRBV6-1 combines with J gene TRBJ2-3; D might be TRBD2 (5 bases). Germline V gene data show CDR1 as MNHNS and CDR2 as SASEGT. Trimming removed 10 bases from V and 3 bases from J, with 17 bases in between. The CDR3 sequence is 14 residues long. In nucleotides, the CDR3 is TGTGCCACTCATGAGGGAGATCGTACAGATACGCAGTATTTT. This codes for CATHEGDRTDTQYF.

This clonotype came up a few times. The chain is built from TRBV2 and TRBJ1-5; D gene ambiguous. V was trimmed by 3 bases and J by 0 bases, leaving 6 bases between them. Germline assignment: CDR1 SNHLY and CDR2 FYNNEI. This CDR3 contains 14 residues. CDR3 nucleotide sequence: TGTGCCAGCAGTGACAGTTATAGCAATCAGCCCCAGCATTTT. Translating it yields CASSDSYSNQPQHF.

About this clonotype itself: The junction departs from germline at one end; a sequencing error may be responsible. The chain is built from TRBV5-4 and TRBJ1-6, with D maybe TRBD1 (6 bases). The CDR3 runs to 16 residues. Germline assignment: CDR1 SGHNT and CDR2 YYREEE (reference sequence). CDR3 residues: CATSLRGPGNNSPLHF. In DNA form, the CDR3 reads TGTGCCACCAGCTTGCGGGGGCCTGGGAATAATTCACCCCTCCACTTT.

The chain links TRBV20-1 to TRBJ2-5, with TRBD1 as a possible D gene (5 bases). There are 16 residues in the CDR3. Germline V lookup: CDR1 DFQATT, CDR2 SNEGSKA (reference sequence). Trimming removed 0 bases at V and 1 base at J, with 15 bases between. CDR3 bases: TGCAGTGCTAGAGATCAAGCAGGGTCCTTCCAAGAGACCCAGTACTTC. This encodes CSARDQAGSFQETQYF.

The CDR3: CASSLVRQLGLFF. The CDR3 nucleotides read TGTGCCAGCAGCTTAGTGCGGCAGCTGGGGCTGTTTTTT. The V call is TRBV7-8, the J call TRBJ2-2, with D unresolved. Germline assignment: CDR1 SGHVS and CDR2 FQNEAQ. The length of the CDR3 is 13 residues. Trimming pared 1 base from V and 13 bases from J, leaving 13 bases between.

Ten or more counts support this clonotype. The rearrangement uses TRBV10-3 and TRBJ2-3; 7 bases are a match to TRBD2. Losses at the gene ends were 11 bases for V and 5 bases for J; bases not matched to a gene: 10. This CDR3 region has 13 residues. Germline V CDR1 and CDR2: ENHRY, SYGVKD. The CDR3 DNA is TGTGCCTCGCGACTAGCTGGAGAAGATACGCAGTATTTT. Its translation: CASRLAGEDTQYF.

This clonotype was picked up many times. The V call is TRBV5-1, the J call TRBJ2-7; 10 nucleotides line up with TRBD2. Germline values: CDR1 SGHRS, CDR2 YFSETQ. The CDR3 runs to 13 residues. The J segment lost 9 bases and the V segment lost 4 bases, leaving 7 bases of the junction unmatched. The CDR3 spells CASSVGTSVTQYF. CDR3 coding DNA: TGCGCCAGCAGCGTCGGGACTAGCGTTACGCAGTACTTC.

The chain links TRBV29-1 to TRBJ2-7, with D possibly matching TRBD1 (5 bases). The CDR3 runs 13 residues. Germline V gives CDR1 SQVTM, CDR2 ANQGSEA. Trimming cost V 5 bases and J 2 bases, with 13 bases left between them. The CDR3 sequence is CSVRWTSTYEQYF. In nucleotides, the CDR3 is TGCAGCGTTCGGTGGACAAGTACCTACGAGCAGTACTTC.

This clonotype has a count of ten or more. V is TRBV7-6 and J is TRBJ2-1; 7 nucleotides agree with TRBD2. This CDR3 spans 15 amino acids. Germline loops: CDR1 SGHVS, CDR2 FNYEAQ. V shed 5 bases, J shed 4 bases, and the junction held 8 bases outside the gene matches. The CDR3 DNA sequence: TGTGCCAGCAGCCCTTCGGGGGGAGGATACAATGAGCAGTTCTTC. Encoded protein: CASSPSGGGYNEQFF.

CDR3 DNA sequence: TGTGCCAGCAGTAAATATGAGGGACAGGGAAACGAAGCTTTCTTT. It codes for CASSKYEGQGNEAFF. This chain connects TRBV6-1 to TRBJ1-1, with 9 bases lining up with TRBD1. Germline lookup yields CDR1 MNHNS and CDR2 SASEGT. V shed 5 bases and J 8 bases; nucleotides not matched to a gene: 12. This CDR3 contains 15 residues.

This clonotype was observed a handful of times. The chain uses TRBV7-6 and TRBJ2-1, with 12 bases aligning to TRBD2. J lost 7 bases, V lost 7 bases, and 2 bases had no gene match. The CDR3 has 13 amino acids. Germline-derived CDR1 and CDR2 are SGHVS and FNYEAQ. Here the CDR3 DNA reads TGTGCCAGCAAGGGACTAGCGGGTAATGAGCAGTTCTTC. It translates to CASKGLAGNEQFF.

This clonotype has ten or more counts. This chain uses TRBV27 with TRBJ2-3; perhaps TRBD2 as D (6 bases). V was pared by 4 bases and J by 4 bases, with 18 bases between. From germline, CDR1 is MNHEY and CDR2 SMNVEV (reference sequence). The CDR3 contains 16 residues. The CDR3, as DNA: TGTGCCAGCAGTTCGGCGGTGGGGCGGGAAGCAGATACGCAGTATTTT. It yields the protein CASSSAVGREADTQYF.

V usage is TRBV6-5 and J usage is TRBJ2-3; TRBD1 agrees at 7 bases. Germline V gene lookup returns CDR1 MNHEY and CDR2 SVGAGI. Germline trimming cut 4 bases from V and 2 bases from J; bases unmatched to any gene: 3. The CDR3 consists of 14 residues. The CDR3 DNA is TGTGCCAGCAGTTTGGGACAGAACACAGATACGCAGTATTTT. Amino acids: CASSLGQNTDTQYF.

This clonotype was detected only a few times. This chain connects TRBV20-1 to TRBJ2-5; the D is unclear. V lost 2 bases and J lost 5, with 12 bases in between. This CDR3 contains 13 residues. The germline V gene encodes CDR1 DFQATT and CDR2 SNEGSKA (reference sequence). CDR3 loop: CSARPLGKETQYF. For the CDR3, the DNA is TGCAGTGCTAGACCTCTCGGAAAGGAGACCCAGTACTTC.

This clonotype came up many times. The chain links TRBV12-3 or TRBV12-4 to TRBJ1-2; 9 nucleotides match TRBD1. This CDR3 is 14 amino acids long. V trimming: 5 bases; J trimming: 6 bases; junction bases outside the gene matches: 7. CDR3 coding DNA: TGTGCCAGCAGTCCACCGGGACAGGGAAATGGCTACACCTTC. Amino acids: CASSPPGQGNGYTF.

The V call is TRBV7-9, the J call TRBJ2-3, with D perhaps matching TRBD2 (5 bases). Germline lookup yields CDR1 SEHNR and CDR2 FQNEAQ (reference sequence). The length of the CDR3 is 17 residues. V shed 2 bases and J shed 3 bases, with 18 bases lying between them. The CDR3 loop is CASSLTLDWGSTDTQYF. The CDR3 DNA reads as TGTGCCAGCAGCTTAACCCTGGACTGGGGATCAACAGATACGCAGTATTTT.

This clonotype was counted at least ten times. The rearrangement joins TRBV3-1 to TRBJ2-1; D might be TRBD1 (7 bases). The V end was cut by 6 bases, the J end by 3 bases, with 12 bases between. Germline lookup yields CDR1 LGHDT and CDR2 YNNKEL (reference sequence). CDR3 size: 14 residues. Written as DNA, the CDR3 is TGTGCCAGCAGTCCGCAGGGGGGCTACAATGAGCAGTTCTTC. Translating gives CASSPQGGYNEQFF.

The table lists this clonotype with many counts. V is TRBV7-9 and J is TRBJ2-1; D remains ambiguous. Germline CDR1 SEHNR, CDR2 FQNEAQ (reference sequence). This CDR3 contains 12 residues. V lost 3 bases to trimming and J lost 7 bases, with 7 bases between them. As DNA, the CDR3 is TGTGCCAGCAGCTTGGTTTCAAATGAGCAGTTCTTC. Its translation is CASSLVSNEQFF.

The genes are TRBV20-1 and TRBJ2-5; 13 positions match TRBD2. The CDR3 totals 14 residues. The J segment lost 3 bases and the V segment lost 6 bases, leaving 4 bases of the junction unmatched. CDR1 and CDR2 from the germline V gene are DFQATT and SNEGSKA (reference sequence). In nucleotides, the CDR3 is TGCAGTGCCGAGGGGACTAGCGGGGAAGAGACCCAGTACTTC. Translation: CSAEGTSGEETQYF.

This clonotype was observed a few times. This chain connects TRBV6-2 or TRBV6-3 to TRBJ2-1; maybe TRBD2 (6 bases). The V and J ends lost 8 bases and 7 bases respectively, with 12 bases between them. The length of the CDR3 is 12 residues. Germline CDR1 MNHEY, CDR2 SVGEGT. The CDR3 DNA reads TGTGCCAGCGCCGGGAGTTCTAATGAGCAGTTCTTC. It yields the protein CASAGSSNEQFF.

This clonotype came up a few times. The chain joins TRBV7-3 to TRBJ1-1; D remains unclear. Deletions cut 5 bases from V and 4 bases from J, with 17 bases between. The CDR3 has 15 amino acids. Germline V gives CDR1 SGHTA, CDR2 FQGTGA. DNA for the CDR3: TGTGCCAGCAGCCCAGACCCCCACGGAGCCACTGAAGCTTTCTTT. It yields the protein CASSPDPHGATEAFF.

This sequence joins TRBV28 and TRBJ2-7, with TRBD2 matching over 8 bases. V shed 6 bases, J shed 6 bases, and the junction held 13 bases outside the gene matches. This CDR3 has 15 residues. Germline CDR1 is MDHEN and CDR2 is SYDVKM. The CDR3 DNA is TGTGCCAGCAGGGACACCCCGGGAGGGCCCCGCGAGCAGTACTTC. It translates to CASRDTPGGPREQYF.

This clonotype was recorded at least ten times. V and J are TRBV12-3 or TRBV12-4 and TRBJ2-3; 11 bases are shared with TRBD1. This CDR3 is 15 amino acids long. Trimming at V came to 6 bases and at J to 3 bases, leaving 5 bases not matched to a gene. The CDR3 here is CASSRGQGATDTQYF. The DNA for the CDR3 is TGTGCCAGCAGCCGTGGACAGGGGGCAACAGATACGCAGTATTTT.

V gene TRBV3-1 combines with J gene TRBJ2-5, with TRBD2 identical over 9 bases. V lost 0 bases, J lost 5 bases, and 10 bases stayed unmatched. The length of the CDR3 is 17 residues. Germline assignment: CDR1 LGHDT and CDR2 YNNKEL (reference sequence). The CDR3 loop is CASSQDAAGGVWETQYF. For the CDR3, the DNA is TGTGCCAGCAGCCAAGATGCGGCGGGGGGGGTATGGGAGACCCAGTACTTC.

The V call is TRBV12-3 or TRBV12-4, the J call TRBJ2-1; 13 bases map to TRBD2. This CDR3 spans 16 amino acids. Losses at the gene ends were 6 bases for V and 8 bases for J; bases not matched to a gene: 10. CDR3 residues: CASSSTSGGAGDEQFF. CDR3 sequence (DNA): TGTGCCAGCAGCTCCACTAGCGGGGGGGCCGGAGATGAGCAGTTCTTC.